This T cell receptor beta chain was sequenced during a study of blood T cell repertoires in COVID-19 (dated by TCRdb to about 2020). Study-wide context: Samples covering the acute and convalescent phases of COVID-19 were provided by collaborators in the United States, Italy and Spain. Samples were obtained from the ongoing ImmuneRACE study (first 160 participants) and from 1,000 to 1,500 subjects provided by 6 global collaborators. Where available, HLA class I and class II types were obtained from metadata supplied by the sample provider rather than from assay-based typing. Subjects who had been exposed to COVID-19, were actively infected with it, or had recovered from it provided the deeply sampled blood TCRbeta repertoires that made up the dataset. The prospective study material was composed of cDNA or gDNA derived from T cells, B-cell-depleted T cells, or PBMCs. The repertoires were released in a freely available public database intended as a resource for research on the immune response to SARS-CoV-2. Sample metadata almost always included a de-identified subject ID, COVID-19 status, age in years and sex.

Results the study describes overall, beyond this receptor: The amount of clinical and demographic metadata varied by source and participant and was provided uncurated.

The immunoSEQ Assay, a bias-controlled multiplex PCR, was used to amplify TCRbeta CDR3 regions from genomic DNA. In the paper's pipeline: The number of nucleated cells in each sample was estimated by amplification of reference gene primers within the assay. Sequence reads were collapsed and filtered to measure the absolute abundance of every unique TCRbeta CDR3 rearrangement. Productive Simpson clonality was computed per sample as the square root of Simpson's diversity index over productive rearrangements. TCRdb took this table from immuneACCESS and kept in-frame rearrangements with V and J called. Such tables lack part of the clones; where checked against another copy, unresolved V genes explain under half of the gap, and the rest is unexplained. D and trimming come from the DNA, and the V and J calls and clone size come from that table. For this sample the table gives about 96,000 clones, of which around 84% were detected only once. Approximately 15% of the sample comes from the top ten.

As to this clone: Its antigen is still unknown. Base-call qualities are not available, and no considerably larger clone is one nucleotide away.

Collaborating institutions collected whole blood in K2EDTA tubes following their own protocols. For TCRbeta analysis, collaborator samples were shipped as frozen whole blood, as isolated PBMCs, or as DNA extracted from either sample type. The CDR3 numbers 12 residues from cysteine through phenylalanine. Left in the record is the CDR3 DNA by itself, 36 bases read in frame from the first base. V gives up 2 bases and J gives up 3 bases, and the segment between their germline ends measures 8 bases. CDR1 and CDR2 (GTSNPN, SVGIG) derive from the germline V gene (reference sequence). This sequence was found in an older woman with acute or convalescent COVID-19. Material: peripheral blood. The rearranged chain carries TRBV30 and TRBJ2-7; no D gene can be assigned with confidence. The DNA reads as follows: TGTGCCTGGAGTCCAACATACTACGAGCAGTACTTC. This is translated as CAWSPTYYEQYF.